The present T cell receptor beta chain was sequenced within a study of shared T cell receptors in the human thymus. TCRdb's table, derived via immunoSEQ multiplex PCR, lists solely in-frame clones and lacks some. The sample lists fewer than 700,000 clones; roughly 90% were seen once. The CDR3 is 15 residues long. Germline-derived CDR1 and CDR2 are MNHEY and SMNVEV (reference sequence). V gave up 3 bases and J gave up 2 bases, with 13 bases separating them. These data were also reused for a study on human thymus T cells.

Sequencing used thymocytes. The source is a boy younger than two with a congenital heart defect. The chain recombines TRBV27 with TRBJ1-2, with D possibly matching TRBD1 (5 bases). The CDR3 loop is CASSLAGEGNYGYTF. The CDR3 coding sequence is TGTGCCAGCAGTTTGGCGGGGGAGGGCAACTATGGCTACACCTTC.